This is a list of T cell receptor beta chains from one sample in a study of blood T cell repertoires in COVID-19. Clones were read by immunoSEQ multiplex PCR, and TCRdb kept only the in-frame ones, dropping some. The data contain 350,000 to 450,000 clones, roughly 84% of them singletons. Material: PBMCs or T cells enriched from blood (not recorded which). The receptors shown here come from a woman between 18 and 30 years old who had been exposed to COVID-19. Both conserved end residues are part of each CDR3. The D gene is left open where the match is weak. Size tells how often a clone was seen (once, few, many) or the class of an expanded clone, and some rows leave it out.

clone_size	v_call	d_call	cdr3_length	j_call	cdr3_aa	cdr3_nt
.	TRBV5-6	TRBD1	14	TRBJ1-2	CASSPAGQGYGYTF	TGTGCCAGCAGCCCGGCGGGACAGGGCTATGGCTACACCTTC
.	TRBV6-2/TRBV6-3	TRBD1	13	TRBJ1-1	CASSYLRQGEAFF	TGTGCCAGCAGTTACCTTAGACAGGGTGAAGCTTTCTTT
.	TRBV7-2	TRBD2	14	TRBJ2-1	CASSLPWTSGEQFF	TGTGCCAGCAGCTTACCTTGGACTAGCGGTGAGCAGTTCTTC
.	TRBV11-2	.	16	TRBJ2-5	CASSLNLQGGRETQYF	TGTGCCAGCAGCTTAAATCTCCAGGGGGGACGGGAGACCCAGTACTTC
.	TRBV28	.	15	TRBJ2-7	CASHPETGSTYEQYF	TGTGCCTCCCATCCCGAGACAGGTTCCACCTACGAGCAGTACTTC
.	TRBV12-5	.	14	TRBJ1-1	CASGLGTTNTEAFF	TGTGCTAGTGGACTAGGGACAACGAACACTGAAGCTTTCTTT
.	TRBV28	.	16	TRBJ2-6	CASTTATGSGANVLTF	TGTGCCAGCACGACGGCTACAGGCTCTGGGGCCAACGTCCTGACTTTC
.	TRBV4-1	TRBD1	17	TRBJ2-7	CASSQTGADYRGYEQYF	TGCGCCAGCAGCCAGACCGGGGCAGACTACAGGGGCTACGAGCAGTACTTC
.	TRBV27	.	15	TRBJ2-7	CASSGGDRFTYEQYF	TGTGCCAGCAGTGGGGGGGACAGGTTCACCTACGAGCAGTACTTC
.	TRBV6-5	TRBD2	14	TRBJ2-7	CASGTSGGVYEQYF	TGTGCCAGCGGGACTAGCGGGGGGGTCTACGAGCAGTACTTC
.	TRBV3-1/TRBV3-2	.	14	TRBJ2-7	CASSLSGGSYEQYF	TGTGCCAGCAGCCTTAGCGGAGGATCCTACGAGCAGTACTTC
.	TRBV29-1	.	12	TRBJ2-7	CSVVLRTYEQYF	TGCAGCGTTGTCCTCAGGACCTACGAGCAGTACTTC
.	TRBV11-3	.	14	TRBJ2-2	CASSLDPDTGELFF	TGTGCCAGCAGCTTAGATCCAGACACCGGGGAGCTGTTTTTT
.	TRBV4-3	TRBD2	17	TRBJ2-2	CASSLLSAGGRPGELFF	TGCGCCAGCAGCCTACTTTCCGCGGGGGGGCGTCCCGGGGAGCTGTTTTTT
.	TRBV7-8	.	15	TRBJ1-3	CASSAAGGPGNTIYF	TGTGCCAGCAGCGCCGCCGGGGGTCCTGGAAACACCATATATTTT
.	TRBV5-6	.	15	TRBJ2-1	CASRRNRISYNEQFF	TGTGCCAGCAGACGTAACAGGATCTCCTACAATGAGCAGTTCTTC
.	TRBV7-6	TRBD1	16	TRBJ2-5	CASSETGQGVWETQYF	TGTGCCAGCAGCGAAACAGGACAGGGGGTCTGGGAGACCCAGTACTTC
once	TRBV20-1	TRBD2	16	TRBJ2-3	CSASLPSGGRENTQYF	TGCAGTGCTAGTCTTCCTAGCGGGGGCAGGGAGAATACGCAGTATTTT
.	TRBV28	TRBD1	14	TRBJ2-7	CASSFTGGSIEQYF	TGTGCCAGCAGTTTTACAGGGGGCTCGATTGAGCAGTACTTC
.	TRBV28	TRBD1	14	TRBJ1-2	CASSGYPDREGDTF	TGTGCCAGCAGTGGGTATCCGGACAGGGAGGGGGATACCTTC
.	TRBV28	TRBD2	14	TRBJ2-1	CATGGLAGNNEQFF	TGTGCCACCGGAGGACTAGCGGGAAACAATGAGCAGTTCTTC
.	TRBV12-3/TRBV12-4	.	13	TRBJ1-2	CASSLGGHYGYTF	TGTGCCAGCAGTTTGGGGGGACACTATGGCTACACCTTC
.	TRBV27	TRBD2	15	TRBJ2-7	CASSWDGGYPYEQYF	TGTGCCAGCAGTTGGGACGGGGGGTATCCCTACGAGCAGTACTTC
.	TRBV18	.	14	TRBJ1-6	CASSPGQLNSPLHF	TGTGCCAGCTCACCGGGCCAGCTAAATTCACCCCTCCACTTT
.	TRBV28	TRBD2	18	TRBJ2-7	CASSFNSLTSGEYYEQYF	TGTGCCAGCAGTTTCAATTCCCTGACTAGCGGGGAGTACTACGAGCAGTACTTC
.	TRBV7-2	TRBD1	15	TRBJ2-7	CASSWARDSSYEQYF	TGTGCCAGCAGCTGGGCCCGGGACAGCTCCTACGAGCAGTACTTC
.	TRBV13	.	14	TRBJ1-2	CASSFPGETDGYTF	TGTGCCAGCAGCTTCCCCGGGGAGACGGATGGCTACACCTTC
.	TRBV4-1	TRBD2	17	TRBJ2-7	CASSQAGTSAFPYEQYF	TGCGCCAGCAGCCAAGCTGGGACTAGCGCCTTTCCCTACGAGCAGTACTTC
.	TRBV21-1	.	18	TRBJ1-2	CASSKSHIYSTGNYGYTF	TGTGCCAGCAGCAAATCCCACATCTATTCGACAGGGAACTATGGCTACACCTTC
.	TRBV9	TRBD2	15	TRBJ2-5	CASSFGTSGEETQYF	TGTGCCAGCAGCTTCGGGACTAGCGGGGAAGAGACCCAGTACTTC
.	TRBV28	TRBD2	16	TRBJ2-1	CASSFIAGASYNEQFF	TGTGCCAGCAGTTTCATAGCGGGAGCTTCCTACAATGAGCAGTTCTTC
once	TRBV19	TRBD1	16	TRBJ2-7	CASSTTPGQGIHEQYF	TGTGCCAGTAGTACGACCCCGGGACAGGGGATCCACGAGCAGTACTTC
.	TRBV11-2	.	13	TRBJ2-7	CASSSQVSYEQYF	TGTGCCAGCAGCTCACAGGTTTCCTACGAGCAGTACTTC
once	TRBV28	TRBD1	14	TRBJ2-7	CASSTDRGRGEQYF	TGTGCCAGCAGCACAGACAGGGGGCGGGGAGAGCAGTACTTC
.	TRBV6-1	.	14	TRBJ1-2	CASSENSPNYGYTF	TGTGCCAGCAGTGAAAACAGCCCTAACTATGGCTACACCTTC
.	TRBV7-2	.	14	TRBJ2-7	CASSFTTPSGEQYF	TGTGCCAGCAGCTTCACTACGCCCTCGGGGGAGCAGTACTTC
.	TRBV5-5	.	14	TRBJ1-2	CASSPDQGGYGYTF	TGTGCCAGCAGCCCTGACCAGGGTGGCTATGGCTACACCTTC
.	TRBV29-1	TRBD1	13	TRBJ2-1	CSAGTGRSNEQFF	TGCAGCGCCGGGACAGGGAGGTCCAATGAGCAGTTCTTC
.	TRBV7-3	TRBD1	16	TRBJ2-5	CASSPKAGTGGETQYF	TGTGCCAGCAGCCCGAAAGCGGGGACAGGGGGAGAGACCCAGTACTTC
.	TRBV5-1	TRBD1	15	TRBJ1-1	CASSLGGQVNTEAFF	TGCGCCAGCAGCTTGGGGGGACAGGTGAACACTGAAGCTTTCTTT
.	TRBV6-1	.	14	TRBJ1-1	CASSESGGVAEAFF	TGTGCCAGCAGTGAATCCGGAGGGGTTGCTGAAGCTTTCTTT
.	TRBV28	.	15	TRBJ2-3	CASSATGRWTDTQYF	TGTGCCAGCAGTGCGACAGGGAGGTGGACAGATACGCAGTATTTT
.	TRBV6-1	.	16	TRBJ2-7	CASSEAGTSAKYEQYF	TGTGCCAGCAGTGAAGCGGGGACATCAGCTAAATACGAGCAGTACTTC
.	TRBV3-1/TRBV3-2	.	17	TRBJ2-7	CASRHNGPIGGVRRQYF	TGTGCCAGCAGACACAACGGCCCCATTGGAGGGGTTCGGAGGCAGTACTTC
.	TRBV15	TRBD1	18	TRBJ1-5	CATSRDISGGVGNQPQHF	TGTGCCACCAGCAGAGATATCTCAGGGGGAGTAGGTAATCAGCCCCAGCATTTT
.	TRBV21-1	.	17	TRBJ1-5	CASSQRDRGNSNQPQHF	TGTGCCAGCAGCCAAAGGGACAGGGGCAATAGCAATCAGCCCCAGCATTTT
.	TRBV28	.	16	TRBJ1-3	CASSLSLSYSGNTIYF	TGTGCCAGCAGTTTGTCTCTCTCCTACTCTGGAAACACCATATATTTT
.	TRBV5-1	TRBD1	17	TRBJ2-7	CASSSGVPGGGSDEQYF	TGCGCCAGCAGCTCGGGAGTACCAGGGGGCGGGTCGGACGAGCAGTACTTC
.	TRBV13	.	15	TRBJ2-1	CASSLGRSSYNEQFF	TGTGCCAGCAGCTTAGGGAGGAGCTCCTACAATGAGCAGTTCTTC
.	TRBV25-1	.	13	TRBJ1-1	CASSQSGTPEAFF	TGTGCCAGCAGCCAATCCGGGACACCTGAAGCTTTCTTT
.	TRBV6-4	.	14	TRBJ2-1	CASSDSQRVNEQFF	TGTGCCAGCAGTGACAGTCAGAGGGTGAATGAGCAGTTCTTC
.	TRBV7-9	TRBD1	16	TRBJ2-7	CASSLGGTGEPYEQYF	TGTGCCAGCAGCTTAGGGGGGACAGGGGAGCCCTACGAGCAGTACTTC
.	TRBV14	.	12	TRBJ2-7	CASSQAGYEQYF	TGTGCCAGCAGCCAAGCCGGCTACGAGCAGTACTTC
.	TRBV7-2	.	16	TRBJ1-6	CASSFRIEAYNSPLHF	TGTGCCAGCAGCTTCAGAATAGAGGCCTATAATTCACCCCTCCACTTT
.	TRBV18	.	13	TRBJ2-7	CASSREETYEQYF	TGTGCCAGCTCACGCGAGGAAACCTACGAGCAGTACTTC